This T cell receptor beta chain was sequenced in a study of T cell changes during pregnancy in multiple sclerosis. The table came from immunoSEQ multiplex PCR; TCRdb's copy has only in-frame clones and leaves some out. The table shows roughly 100,000 clones, with 75% to 95% occurring only once. The CDR3 is 14 residues long. The V gene end was trimmed by 6 bases and the J gene end by 11 bases; junction bases not matched to a gene: 12. Germline loops: CDR1 MDHEN, CDR2 SYDVKM. The sample in question was peripheral blood, obtained in the second trimester of pregnancy. This sequence joins TRBV28 and TRBJ1-1; 10 bases are a match to TRBD1. The source is a female donor with multiple sclerosis, enrolled in a pregnancy study. The CDR3 spells CASRQQGQGLPAFF. In DNA form, the CDR3 reads TGTGCCAGCAGACAACAGGGACAGGGGCTTCCGGCTTTCTTT.